This T cell receptor beta chain is from a study of blood T cell repertoires in COVID-19. About the study: COVID-19 samples from acute and convalescent phases originated in the United States, Italy and Spain. T cells, B-cell-depleted T cells, or PBMCs supplied cDNA or gDNA.

CDR3 length: 15 amino acids. Germline lookup yields CDR1 KGHSH and CDR2 LQKENI. The germline V and J ends were trimmed by 2 bases and 0 bases, with 9 bases remaining between them. In the authors' workflow: Using reference gene primer amplification, nucleated cell counts were estimated. Some clones are missing from TCRdb's copy, which holds only in-frame ones; the method was immunoSEQ multiplex PCR. V and J calls and clone size are those listed in that table; D and trimming were worked out from the DNA. The data hold a few hundred thousand clones, with more than 70% observed a single time. The sequence came from a human donor in a cohort sampled during active COVID-19. The chain has TRBV18 and TRBJ2-3; no reliable D call. The sample comprised peripheral blood. The CDR3 DNA reads TGTGCCAGCTCACCAAGCGCCCTTAGCACAGATACGCAGTATTTT. Translation gives CASSPSALSTDTQYF. Together with reference TRBV18 and TRBJ2-3, the CDR3 gives the full variable domain: NAGVMQNPRHLVRRRGQEARLRCSPMKGHSHVYWYRQLPEEGLKFMVYLQKENIIDESGMPKERFSAEFPKEGPSILRIQQVVRGDSAAYFCASSPSALSTDTQYFGPGTRLTVL.